Listed below are T cell receptor beta chains from one sample, sequenced in a study of blood T cell repertoires in COVID-19. Only in-frame clones appear in the TCRdb table, and some are missing; sequencing was by immunoSEQ multiplex PCR. The sample has about 150,000 clones, approximately 87% seen once; the top ten hold approximately 4%. Material for sequencing was peripheral blood. The receptor source for this set is a woman in her seventies with acute or convalescent COVID-19. Each CDR3 is given with its conserved first and last residue. D genes are given only for firm matches. Some rows have no size entry. The others give once, few or many, or a class for an expanded clone.

TRBD1,TRBV2,TRBJ2-4,few,TGTGCCAGCACTTTGACAGGGGGCAACATTCAGTACTTC,CASTLTGGNIQYF
TRBD1,TRBV6-5,TRBJ2-7,NA,TGTGCCAGCAGTAAGGGACAGCTTATAGCCTACGAGCAGTACTTC,CASSKGQLIAYEQYF
NA,TRBV7-9,TRBJ1-1,once,TGTGCCAGCTCCCCGATTCAGGGGAACACTGAAGCTTTCTTT,CASSPIQGNTEAFF
TRBD1,TRBV30,TRBJ2-1,NA,TGTGCCTGGAGGACAGGGATGTGGGTCAATGAGCAGTTCTTC,CAWRTGMWVNEQFF
NA,TRBV7-2,TRBJ1-6,NA,TGTGCCAGCAGCCCGCGGAGGGAAAATAAAAATTCACCCCTCCACTTT,CASSPRRENKNSPLHF
TRBD1,TRBV10-3,TRBJ1-5,NA,TGTGCCATCAGCAAGACACAGGGGGACCAGCCCCAGCATTTT,CAISKTQGDQPQHF
TRBD2,TRBV7-2,TRBJ2-1,NA,TGTGCCAGCAGCTGGGCGGCGACTAGCGATGAGCAGTTCTTC,CASSWAATSDEQFF
TRBD1,TRBV15,TRBJ1-1,few,TGTGCCACCAGCAGGGGCCGACAGGGGAACACTGAAGCTTTCTTT,CATSRGRQGNTEAFF
NA,TRBV5-1,TRBJ1-6,NA,TGCGCCAGCAGGGCTTCAGGGAATTCACCCCTCCACTTT,CASRASGNSPLHF
TRBD1,TRBV4-3,TRBJ1-5,NA,TGCGCCAGCAGCCAAGATGGACAGGGGGATCAGCCCCAGCATTTT,CASSQDGQGDQPQHF
NA,TRBV4-3,TRBJ2-3,NA,TGCGCCAGCAGCCAAGATGTCCGGGGTCCAGATACGCAGTATTTT,CASSQDVRGPDTQYF
NA,TRBV28,TRBJ2-1,once,TGTGCCAGCAGTTTCGCCTTCGGCTACAATGAGCAGTTCTTC,CASSFAFGYNEQFF
NA,TRBV4-1,TRBJ1-4,NA,TGCGCCAGCAGCCAAGGGCAGGGGCTGAATGAAAAACTGTTTTTT,CASSQGQGLNEKLFF
NA,TRBV2,TRBJ2-2,NA,TGTGCCAGCAAGGGGGTAGTCGGCACCGGGGAGCTGTTTTTT,CASKGVVGTGELFF
NA,TRBV5-1,TRBJ2-2,once,TGCGCCAGCAGCTTGGGCTATGGTGGTAGCGGGGAGCTGTTTTTT,CASSLGYGGSGELFF
TRBD2,TRBV20-1,TRBJ2-2,NA,TGCAGTGCTAGTACCGGGAGGGGTACCGGGGAGCTGTTTTTT,CSASTGRGTGELFF
NA,TRBV4-3,TRBJ1-4,once,TGCGCCAGCAGCCAAGAATCCCTCGGACATGGATATGAAAAACTGTTTTTT,CASSQESLGHGYEKLFF
NA,TRBV6-5,TRBJ2-3,NA,TGTGCCAGCAGTTATGGGGCCAGCCCTAGCACAGATACGCAGTATTTT,CASSYGASPSTDTQYF
NA,TRBV4-1,TRBJ1-2,NA,TGCGCCAGCAGCCAAGATTCGGCGGGGCTCTATGGCTACACCTTC,CASSQDSAGLYGYTF
TRBD2,TRBV6-1,TRBJ2-5,NA,TGTGCCAGCAGTGTGAAGCGGGAGGGCCGTGGAGTAGAGACCCAGTACTTC,CASSVKREGRGVETQYF
TRBD1,TRBV2,TRBJ2-7,NA,TGTGCCAGCAGAGGACAGGGCTACGAGCAGTACTTC,CASRGQGYEQYF
TRBD1,TRBV6-5,TRBJ1-4,NA,TGTGCCAGCAGCGATAGGGACAGGGAAAGGGAAAAACTGTTTTTT,CASSDRDREREKLFF
TRBD1,TRBV19,TRBJ1-5,NA,TGTGCCAGTAGAACATTAACAGGGGGCCTGAATCAGCCCCAGCATTTT,CASRTLTGGLNQPQHF
TRBD1,TRBV19,TRBJ1-2,NA,TGTGCCAGTAGTATAAAGATCGGAGAGGGGGCGCGGGGCTACACCTTC,CASSIKIGEGARGYTF
TRBD2,TRBV19,TRBJ2-1,NA,TGTGCCAGTAGCCTCCCTAGCGGACCTTACAATGAGCAGTTCTTC,CASSLPSGPYNEQFF
NA,TRBV7-9,TRBJ2-7,NA,TGTGCCAGCAGCCGCACGAATGTTAGAAGGGGCAGCTACGAGCAGTACTTC,CASSRTNVRRGSYEQYF
NA,TRBV28,TRBJ1-4,few,TGTGCCAGCAGTCCCCTGGGGAGCGGAACTAATGAAAAACTGTTTTTT,CASSPLGSGTNEKLFF
TRBD1,TRBV2,TRBJ1-2,NA,TGTGCCAGCATCAGGGACAGCGATGGCTACACCTTC,CASIRDSDGYTF
TRBD2,TRBV19,TRBJ2-1,NA,TGTGCCAGTATGCGGGGGGGGCAGGGTCAAAGCTCCTACAATGAGCAGTTCTTC,CASMRGGQGQSSYNEQFF
NA,TRBV21-1,TRBJ2-1,NA,TGTGCCAGCAGCAAAGTATCGGGACTAGCGGGATACAATGAGCAGTTCTTC,CASSKVSGLAGYNEQFF
NA,TRBV9,TRBJ2-1,NA,TGTGCCAGCAGCGTAGCTTCCAGAGACTTCTACAATGAGCAGTTCTTC,CASSVASRDFYNEQFF
TRBD1,TRBV6-1,TRBJ1-5,NA,TGTGCCAGCAGTGAAGGGACAGGGGGCAATCAGCCCCAGCATTTT,CASSEGTGGNQPQHF
TRBD1,TRBV7-2,TRBJ1-6,NA,TGTGCCAGCAGCTTAGTAGGCAGGGGGCGATCACCCCTCCACTTT,CASSLVGRGRSPLHF
NA,TRBV6-1,TRBJ1-1,NA,TGTGCCAGCAGTGAACCTTACCGGGTTTCAGCTTTCTTT,CASSEPYRVSAFF
TRBD1,TRBV2,TRBJ2-7,NA,TGTGCCAGCGGCCTGGACAGGGCAACCTACGAGCAGTACTTC,CASGLDRATYEQYF
TRBD2,TRBV28,TRBJ2-7,few,TGTGCCAGCAGCTATACTAGCGGGAGGATCGAGCAGTACTTC,CASSYTSGRIEQYF
TRBD1,TRBV6-1,TRBJ1-4,NA,TGTGCCAGCAGTGACAGGGGGCGCGGTGAAAAACTGTTTTTT,CASSDRGRGEKLFF
TRBD1,TRBV27,TRBJ2-7,NA,TGTGCCAGCAGTTTAGTCGGACAGGGGGCCTACGAGCAGTACTTC,CASSLVGQGAYEQYF
TRBD1,TRBV30,TRBJ1-2,few,TGTGCCGGCAAGACAGGGATGAACTATGGCTACACCTTC,CAGKTGMNYGYTF
NA,TRBV18,TRBJ1-3,NA,TGTGCCAGCTCACCATCACTGACAGGCATCTCTGGAAACACCATATATTTT,CASSPSLTGISGNTIYF
TRBD1,TRBV6-1,TRBJ1-4,NA,TGTGCCAGCAGTCCACAGACAGGGGGTGGTGAAAAACTGTTTTTT,CASSPQTGGGEKLFF
TRBD1,TRBV6-2/TRBV6-3,TRBJ2-7,NA,TGTGCCAGCAGCCGAAACCCCGGGACAGGGGCCTACGAGCAGTACTTC,CASSRNPGTGAYEQYF
TRBD1,TRBV28,TRBJ2-5,NA,TGTGCCAGCACACGGGACAGGCCTGGGTGGGCCCAGTACTTC,CASTRDRPGWAQYF
TRBD2,TRBV24-1,TRBJ2-2,NA,TGTGCCACCAGTGACCCGGGACTAGCGGCGAACACCGGGGAGCTGTTTTTT,CATSDPGLAANTGELFF
TRBD1,TRBV28,TRBJ1-2,once,TGTGCCAGCACCTCAGGACAGGGGGCCAGTGGCTACACCTTC,CASTSGQGASGYTF
TRBD2,TRBV6-6,TRBJ2-7,NA,TGTGCCAGCAGGCCTACAGGAGGTAGCGGGACCTACGAGCAGTACTTC,CASRPTGGSGTYEQYF
NA,TRBV28,TRBJ1-5,NA,TGTGCCAGCATATTAAGCCGACAGCCGGTCCAGCCCCAGCATTTT,CASILSRQPVQPQHF
NA,TRBV7-9,TRBJ1-1,NA,TGTGCCAGCAGCTTAAAGGCAGGGCTCGGGTACACTGAAGCTTTCTTT,CASSLKAGLGYTEAFF
TRBD1,TRBV6-2/TRBV6-3,TRBJ2-5,NA,TGTGCCAGCAGTGTATCAAAGACAGGGGTGGTTTTGGAGACCCAGTACTTC,CASSVSKTGVVLETQYF
TRBD1,TRBV6-5,TRBJ1-1,NA,TGTGCCAGCAGTTACGCGGGACAGTGGAACACTGAAGCTTTCTTT,CASSYAGQWNTEAFF
NA,TRBV11-3,TRBJ2-2,NA,TGTGCCAGCAGCCCCTTTGGAGGGAGAGGCACCGGGGAGCTGTTTTTT,CASSPFGGRGTGELFF
TRBD2,TRBV7-8,TRBJ2-7,NA,TGTGCCAGCAGCTTGACTAGCGGGGCGGGGGGCTACGAGCAGTACTTC,CASSLTSGAGGYEQYF
NA,TRBV6-2/TRBV6-3,TRBJ1-1,NA,TGTGCCAGCAGTTACGCGGAGGGTGAAGCTTTCTTT,CASSYAEGEAFF
TRBD1,TRBV7-9,TRBJ1-1,NA,TGTGCCAGCAGCGGCCGACAGGGCATGAGCACTGAAGCTTTCTTT,CASSGRQGMSTEAFF
NA,TRBV19,TRBJ2-1,few,TGTGCCAGTAGTGAGCGCAGAGAGCAGTTCTTC,CASSERREQFF